This T cell receptor (beta chain) was found in a study of brain T cells in children with intractable seizures. Notes on this clone: One end of the junction fails to match germline, which may point to a read error.

The protocol was immunoSEQ multiplex PCR, while the TCRdb copy is restricted to in-frame clones and leaves out a portion. The sample lists about 76,000 clones, roughly 91% occurring once. This TCR was sampled from a boy under two years old with tuberous sclerosis and intractable seizures. Sequencing was performed on peripheral blood, taken at surgery.

The CDR3 coding sequence is TGTGCCAGCAGTTTAATGGAAAACTCTGGCTACACCTTC. Translating gives CASSLMENSGYTF. The chain links TRBV12-3 or TRBV12-4 to TRBJ1-2; D is uncertain. The CDR3 has 13 residues.